This TCR beta chain comes out of a study of CD8 T cells in ankylosing spondylitis. V was cut by 5 bases and J by 1 base, with 15 bases left in between. Germline CDR1 DFQATT, CDR2 SNEGSKA (reference sequence). The CDR3 has 15 residues. Scientists made TCR beta libraries using quantitative 5'-RACE with molecular barcodes. One entry per CDR3 protein results from TCRdb running MiXCR on the 5' RACE reads. The repertoire holds a few hundred thousand distinct CDR3 sequences, with around 10% as singletons. Study-level results: The clones that were linked to disease were reported to be significantly enriched in matched synovial fluid samples from ankylosing spondylitis patients.

In this sample, this clonotype turned up a few times. Antigen unknown. The origin of this receptor is a female donor with ankylosing spondylitis or in good health (not recorded which). This sequence joins TRBV20-1 and TRBJ1-5; possible D gene TRBD1, 5 bases. Sequenced input: blood, either unsorted or a sorted T cell fraction (not recorded which). The DNA for the CDR3 is TGCAGTGCTGCAACCATTGGGGACAGCAATCAGCCCCAGCATTTT. Translated, it gives CSAATIGDSNQPQHF.